Listed below are T cell receptor beta chains from one sample, sequenced in a study of blood T cell repertoires in COVID-19. Sequencing was performed with immunoSEQ multiplex PCR; in TCRdb, only in-frame clones are kept and a portion is missing. The sample includes around 100,000 clones, about 90% of them seen just once. The source material was peripheral blood. These receptors came from a man aged 45-65 years in a cohort sampled during active COVID-19. Each CDR3 is given with its conserved first and last residue. D genes are given only for firm matches. Size tells how often a clone was seen (once, few, many) or the class of an expanded clone, and some rows leave it out.

abundance	v_gene	d_gene	j_gene	CDR3nt	CDR3aa
.	TRBV6-1	TRBD2	TRBJ2-1	TGTGCCAGCAGTGAAGCCCAGCGGGGGTACAATGAGCAGTTCTTC	CASSEAQRGYNEQFF
.	TRBV5-4	.	TRBJ1-6	TGTGCCAGCAGCCCCCGGGAGAAAAATTCACCCCTCCACTTT	CASSPREKNSPLHF
.	TRBV10-3	TRBD1	TRBJ1-6	TGTGCCATCAGTGAGTCTCGCCAGGGGGCATCTAATTCACCCCTCCACTTT	CAISESRQGASNSPLHF
.	TRBV6-2/TRBV6-3	TRBD1	TRBJ1-5	TGTGCCAGCAGTGACAGGGGAAAACAGCCCCAGCATTTT	CASSDRGKQPQHF
.	TRBV4-1	.	TRBJ1-2	TGCGCCAGCAGCCAGACCCCGGGGTTAGCTAACTATGGCTACACCTTC	CASSQTPGLANYGYTF
.	TRBV27	.	TRBJ2-6	TGTGCCAGCAGTTTATATCCTTCTGGGGCCAACGTCCTGACTTTC	CASSLYPSGANVLTF
.	TRBV19	.	TRBJ2-3	TGTGCCAGTAGTAATAGCCGGGGGGCAAATACGCAGTATTTT	CASSNSRGANTQYF
.	TRBV5-6	.	TRBJ1-6	TGTGCCAGCAGCTTGGGGCCGGGGGGCGCTCACTCACCCCTCCACTTT	CASSLGPGGAHSPLHF
.	TRBV19	TRBD1	TRBJ2-7	TGTGCCAGTAGCCTCCGACAGGGAGCCTACGAGCAGTACTTC	CASSLRQGAYEQYF
.	TRBV19	.	TRBJ1-1	TGTGCCAGTAGTATAGATGGGAACAGGGTTGAAGCTTTCTTT	CASSIDGNRVEAFF
.	TRBV7-9	.	TRBJ1-4	TGTGCCAGCAGCTTCGGGACTGCTAATGAAAAACTGTTTTTT	CASSFGTANEKLFF
.	TRBV5-6	.	TRBJ1-6	TGTGCCAGCAGCAACACCTGGGGGCAAACCTATAATTCACCCCTCCACTTT	CASSNTWGQTYNSPLHF
.	TRBV15	.	TRBJ2-2	TGTGCCACCAGCAGAGCAAGCGGCCGGGAGCTGTTTTTT	CATSRASGRELFF
.	TRBV2	.	TRBJ1-2	TGTGCCAGCAGTGAAGCGTCAGGGGTTAACTATGGCTACACCTTC	CASSEASGVNYGYTF
.	TRBV7-3	.	TRBJ2-3	TGTGCCAGCAGCCTAAGGGGGGGTCTAAGCACAGATACGCAGTATTTT	CASSLRGGLSTDTQYF
.	TRBV5-1	.	TRBJ1-2	TGCGCCAGCAGCTTTGGGCTGGGCGGGGGCTACACCTTC	CASSFGLGGGYTF
few	TRBV24-1	TRBD1	TRBJ2-1	TGTGCCACCAGCAAGCCCGGGACAGGATACAATGAGCAGTTCTTC	CATSKPGTGYNEQFF
.	TRBV7-2	.	TRBJ1-1	TGTGCCAGCACTCCGACACTAGATAACACTGAAGCTTTCTTT	CASTPTLDNTEAFF
.	TRBV19	.	TRBJ1-2	TGTGCCAGTAAGGAGGACAGCGCAAACTATGGCTACACCTTC	CASKEDSANYGYTF
.	TRBV9	.	TRBJ1-1	TGTGCCAGCAGCGTAGCGGGGACACTCATGAACACTGAAGCTTTCTTT	CASSVAGTLMNTEAFF
once	TRBV4-2	TRBD2	TRBJ2-3	TGTGCCAGCAGCCAAGGGGGAGGGCTAGCGGCGGGCACAGATACGCAGTATTTT	CASSQGGGLAAGTDTQYF
.	TRBV13	.	TRBJ2-1	TGTGCCAGCAGGCCCCGGGAGCGCAATGAGCAGTTCTTC	CASRPRERNEQFF
.	TRBV6-2/TRBV6-3	.	TRBJ2-5	TGTGCCAGCAGTCCGGTCCGCGGGGATAGGGAGACCCAGTACTTC	CASSPVRGDRETQYF
.	TRBV18	.	TRBJ1-5	TGTGCCAGCTCACCTTCCGGGTTCTCTCAGCCCCAGCATTTT	CASSPSGFSQPQHF
many	TRBV24-1	TRBD2	TRBJ2-7	TGTGCCACCAGTGACCCAACGGCGGGGGTCGAGCAGTACTTC	CATSDPTAGVEQYF
.	TRBV5-1	TRBD1	TRBJ1-2	TGCGCCAGCAGCTCGGGACAGGGCGATGGCTACACCTTC	CASSSGQGDGYTF
.	TRBV10-3	TRBD1	TRBJ2-3	TGTGCCATCAGTGATCCAGGACAGGGGGCTCGGGATACGCAGTATTTT	CAISDPGQGARDTQYF
.	TRBV24-1	.	TRBJ1-5	TGTGCCACCAGTGGAATTCAGGGTAGCAATCAGCCCCAGCATTTT	CATSGIQGSNQPQHF
.	TRBV28	TRBD1	TRBJ1-1	TGTGCCAGCAGTTTATCCGGGGACAGGGTGAACACTGAAGCTTTCTTT	CASSLSGDRVNTEAFF
.	TRBV5-8	.	TRBJ2-4	TGTGCCAGCAGCAAGACTACAGGGGCCAAAAACATTCAGTACTTC	CASSKTTGAKNIQYF
.	TRBV2	.	TRBJ2-1	TGTGCCAGCAGTGTTTTCAGAAACAATGAGCAGTTCTTC	CASSVFRNNEQFF
.	TRBV5-1	.	TRBJ2-5	TGCGCCAGCAGCTTGGGACAGCTCCAAGAGACCCAGTACTTC	CASSLGQLQETQYF
.	TRBV5-1	.	TRBJ2-2	TGCGCCAGCAGCTCGGGACTGTCCGGGGAGCTGTTTTTT	CASSSGLSGELFF
.	TRBV19	TRBD2	TRBJ2-5	TGTGCCAGTAGTAGCTCCGACAGTGGACCGGGACTACAAGAGACCCAGTACTTC	CASSSSDSGPGLQETQYF
.	TRBV11-2	TRBD2	TRBJ2-4	TGTGCCAGCAGCCTCCGCGTAGCGGGGGCCCAAAACATTCAGTACTTC	CASSLRVAGAQNIQYF
.	TRBV15	TRBD1	TRBJ1-5	TGTGCCACCAGCAGGGAGGACAGGGAGGAGCCCCAGCATTTT	CATSREDREEPQHF
.	TRBV7-9	.	TRBJ1-1	TGTGCCAGCAGCCCCACGACAGGAACTGAAGCTTTCTTT	CASSPTTGTEAFF
few	TRBV2	TRBD2	TRBJ2-4	TGTGCCAGCAGGACTAGCGGGGGTGACCTAGCCAAAAACATTCAGTACTTC	CASRTSGGDLAKNIQYF
medium-sized	TRBV13	.	TRBJ1-5	TGTGCCAGCAGCTTTGACAGAAATCAGCCCCAGCATTTT	CASSFDRNQPQHF
few	TRBV13	.	TRBJ1-2	TGTGCCAGCAGCCAGAGGACAGCATACTATGGCTACACCTTC	CASSQRTAYYGYTF
.	TRBV9	TRBD1	TRBJ1-5	TGTGCCAGCAGCCCTGGACAGGGGAGCAATCAGCCCCAGCATTTT	CASSPGQGSNQPQHF
.	TRBV3-1/TRBV3-2	.	TRBJ1-5	TGTGCCAGCAGCCAAGAGCCCAGCGGTAATCAGCCCCAGCATTTT	CASSQEPSGNQPQHF
.	TRBV6-6	.	TRBJ1-3	TGTGCCAGCACCCCAACAGGACGGATCTCTGGAAACACCATATATTTT	CASTPTGRISGNTIYF
.	TRBV2	TRBD2	TRBJ2-3	TGTGCCAGCAGTTTAGCGGGGGGGCTTATAGATACGCAGTATTTT	CASSLAGGLIDTQYF
.	TRBV7-2	TRBD1	TRBJ2-3	TGTGCCAGCAGCTTAGAGACAGGGCTTAGCACAGATACGCAGTATTTT	CASSLETGLSTDTQYF
once	TRBV29-1	TRBD2	TRBJ2-3	TGCAGCGTTCGAGCGGGGGGGCCAACAGATACGCAGTATTTT	CSVRAGGPTDTQYF
.	TRBV6-5	TRBD1	TRBJ1-3	TGTGCCAGCAGCCAGACAGGGGATTTAAACACCATATATTTT	CASSQTGDLNTIYF
.	TRBV14	.	TRBJ2-2	TGTGCCAGCAGCCAAGATGGGGCTAGGCTGTTTTTT	CASSQDGARLFF
.	TRBV19	TRBD1	TRBJ2-7	TGTGCCAGTAGTACGAGGACAGGGGGCCCCTACGAGCAGTACTTC	CASSTRTGGPYEQYF
.	TRBV6-5	TRBD1	TRBJ1-1	TGTGCCAGCAGCCGGACCGGACAGGGCACTGAAGCTTTCTTT	CASSRTGQGTEAFF
.	TRBV5-1	TRBD2	TRBJ2-1	TGCGCCAGCGACCTAGCGGGGGGTTCCGGGGAGCAGTTCTTC	CASDLAGGSGEQFF
.	TRBV6-5	TRBD2	TRBJ2-7	TGTGCCAGCAGTTACGGGCGGGGGAGCTCCTACGAGCAGTACTTC	CASSYGRGSSYEQYF
.	TRBV29-1	TRBD1	TRBJ1-1	TGCAGCGTTGGACAGGGGCAGAACACTGAAGCTTTCTTT	CSVGQGQNTEAFF
few	TRBV7-9	.	TRBJ1-2	TGTGCCAGCAGCTTGGGGGCGAACTATGGCTACACCTTC	CASSLGANYGYTF
.	TRBV3-1/TRBV3-2	.	TRBJ2-3	TGTGCCAGCAGCCACACTCGGGGGGCCAGAGATACGCAGTATTTT	CASSHTRGARDTQYF
.	TRBV28	TRBD1	TRBJ1-2	TGTGCCAGCGCCCACAGGGGCCGGAACTATGGCTACACCTTC	CASAHRGRNYGYTF
.	TRBV3-1/TRBV3-2	TRBD1	TRBJ1-2	TGTGCCAGCAGCCAATCAGGGGGGACCTATGGCTACACCTTC	CASSQSGGTYGYTF